These 4 T cell receptor beta chains came from one sample sequenced in a study of T cells in Graves' hyperthyroidism and ophthalmopathy. Amplification yielded TCR beta CDR3 regions, with RNA transcripts as the source. RT-PCR in the first round (using the HTBI primer set) targeted the TCR CDR3. TCRdb reprocessed the multiplex PCR reads via MiXCR and lists one record per CDR3 protein. The data hold around 800,000 distinct CDR3 sequences, with roughly 37% observed a single time. Source material: blood. The receptor source for this set is a young man with Graves' hyperthyroidism.

This rearrangement joins TRBV9 to TRBJ2-2; D unresolved. The CDR3 totals 16 residues. V was shortened by 4 bases and J by 4 bases, with 17 bases between the two germline ends. CDR1 and CDR2 (germline): SGDLS, YYNGEE. CDR3 bases: TGTGCCAGCAGCCCATACGTTTCGGTAGGCACCGGGGAGCTGTTTTTT. This translates into CASSPYVSVGTGELFF.

This clonotype appeared a single time. V usage is TRBV9 and J usage is TRBJ1-1; a possible D gene is TRBD1 (5 bases). V was clipped by 3 bases and J by 3 bases, with 15 bases between them. The CDR3 is 15 amino acids. Germline V gene data show CDR1 as SGDLS and CDR2 as YYNGEE. CDR3 sequence: CASSAGWEIDTEAFF. CDR3 bases: TGTGCCAGCAGCGCAGGGTGGGAAATCGACACTGAAGCTTTCTTT.

The DNA of the CDR3 is TGTGCCAGCAGCGTTGGAATTGCAGGGCGAGAGACCCAGTACTTC. Translating it yields CASSVGIAGRETQYF. The rearrangement uses TRBV7-3 and TRBJ2-5, with TRBD1 as a possible D gene (5 bases). The CDR3 has 15 residues. V was clipped by 5 bases and J by 4 bases, with 17 bases between them. Germline CDR1 and CDR2: SGHTA and FQGTGA.

This clonotype has a count of ten or more. The chain links TRBV7-8 to TRBJ2-5; the D gene is possibly TRBD2 (6 bases). The CDR3 is made up of 17 amino acids. The germline CDR1 and CDR2 sequences are SGHVS and FQNEAQ. V dropped 0 bases and J dropped 3 bases, with 17 bases sitting between them. CDR3 in amino acids: CASSLAIGREVEETQYF. CDR3 DNA: TGTGCCAGCAGCTTAGCAATCGGGCGGGAAGTGGAAGAGACCCAGTACTTC.